Reported below is one T cell receptor beta chain. Its specificity is unknown. Germline V gene sequence: CDR1 MNHEY, CDR2 SVGEGT. With 2 bases removed from V and 6 bases from J, the gap between germline ends came to 14 bases. This CDR3 is built from 15 residues. The table came from immunoSEQ multiplex PCR; TCRdb's copy has only in-frame clones and leaves some out. The top ten clones hold about 5.9% of a sample with 150,000 or so clones, 80% to 95% of them seen once. This sample is part of a study of T cell responses to AZD1222 COVID-19 vaccine. Study results and limitations: In all cases, repertoires were sampled only after the peak T cell response.

The V gene is TRBV6-2 or TRBV6-3, the J gene TRBJ1-5; D might be TRBD1 (6 bases). The sequences come from peripheral blood, collected 28 days after the second AZD1222 dose. The clonotype comes from an adult who received the AZD1222 COVID-19 vaccine. The CDR3 protein is CASSYARDIIQPQHF. The DNA for the CDR3 is TGTGCCAGCAGTTACGCTAGGGACATTATTCAGCCCCAGCATTTT.